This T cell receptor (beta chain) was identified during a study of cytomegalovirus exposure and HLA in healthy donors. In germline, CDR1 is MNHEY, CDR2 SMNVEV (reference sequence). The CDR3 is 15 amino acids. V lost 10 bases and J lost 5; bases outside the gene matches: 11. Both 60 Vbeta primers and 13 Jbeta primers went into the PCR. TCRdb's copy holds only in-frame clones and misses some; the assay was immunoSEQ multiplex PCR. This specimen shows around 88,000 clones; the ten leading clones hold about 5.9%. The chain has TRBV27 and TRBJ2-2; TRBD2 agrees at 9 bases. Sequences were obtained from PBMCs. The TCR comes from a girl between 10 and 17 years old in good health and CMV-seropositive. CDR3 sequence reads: CATTSRGGRTGELFF. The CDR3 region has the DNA TGTGCCACCACGTCGCGGGGGGGCCGAACCGGGGAGCTGTTTTTT.